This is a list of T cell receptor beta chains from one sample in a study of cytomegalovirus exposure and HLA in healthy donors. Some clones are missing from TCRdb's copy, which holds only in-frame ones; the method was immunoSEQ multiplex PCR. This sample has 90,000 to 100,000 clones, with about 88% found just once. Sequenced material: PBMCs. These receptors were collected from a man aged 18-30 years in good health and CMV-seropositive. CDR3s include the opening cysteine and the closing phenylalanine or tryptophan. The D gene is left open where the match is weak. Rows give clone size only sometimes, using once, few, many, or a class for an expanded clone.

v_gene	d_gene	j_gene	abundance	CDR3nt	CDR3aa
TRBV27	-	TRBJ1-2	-	TGTGCCAGCATAGCCCCGGATAGCTATAGCTACACCTTC	CASIAPDSYSYTF
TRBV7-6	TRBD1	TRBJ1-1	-	TGTGCCAGCAGCTTAACTGCACAGGGGAATGAAGCTTTCTTT	CASSLTAQGNEAFF
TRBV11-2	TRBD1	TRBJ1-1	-	TGTGCCAGCAGCTTGGGACAGGTGAACACTGAAGCTTTCTTT	CASSLGQVNTEAFF
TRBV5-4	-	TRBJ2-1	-	TGTGCCAGCAGTATTGGCCCCTATGAGCAGTTCTTC	CASSIGPYEQFF
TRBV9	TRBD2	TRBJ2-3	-	TGTGCCAGCAGCGGGATGCCGGGACTAGGGAATACGCAGTATTTT	CASSGMPGLGNTQYF
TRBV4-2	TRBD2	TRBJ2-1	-	TGTGCCAGCAGCCAGGAAAGCGGGAGAGGTTTTAATGAGCAGTTCTTC	CASSQESGRGFNEQFF
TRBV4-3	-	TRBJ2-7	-	TGCGCCAGCAGCAGGGGAATGTACGACGAGCAGTACTTC	CASSRGMYDEQYF
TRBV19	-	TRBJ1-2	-	TGTGCCAGTAGTAGCGGGAACTATGGCTACACCTTC	CASSSGNYGYTF
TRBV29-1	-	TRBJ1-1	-	TGCAGCGTCAAGAGACAGGAGAACACTGAAGCTTTCTTT	CSVKRQENTEAFF
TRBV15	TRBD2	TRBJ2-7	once	TGTGCCACCAGCAGAGCGCCACTAGCGGGGGGGCCTGGCCACGAGCAGTACTTC	CATSRAPLAGGPGHEQYF
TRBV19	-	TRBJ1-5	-	TGTGCCAGTAGAGGTCAGGACAATCAGCCCCAGCATTTT	CASRGQDNQPQHF
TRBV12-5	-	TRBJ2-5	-	TGTGCTAGTGGCCCGGCGGTGGGAGAAACCGGCGAGACCCAGTACTTC	CASGPAVGETGETQYF
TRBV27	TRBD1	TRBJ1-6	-	TGTGCCAGCAGTTTAACCCCGACAGGGGGCGATAATTCACCCCTCCACTTT	CASSLTPTGGDNSPLHF
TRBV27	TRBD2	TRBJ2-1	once	TGTGCCAGCAGGGGGACTAGCGGGAGGGCTACCTACAATGAGCAGTTCTTC	CASRGTSGRATYNEQFF
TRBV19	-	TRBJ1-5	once	TGTGCCATCGGGTTCGGGGGACAGCCCCAGCATTTT	CAIGFGGQPQHF
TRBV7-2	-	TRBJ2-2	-	TGTGCCAGCAGCTTTCAGGGGTCCACCGGGGAGCTGTTTTTT	CASSFQGSTGELFF
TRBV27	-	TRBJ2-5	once	TGTGCCAGCAGTTTATTTCGGGGAAAAGGCCAAGAGACCCAGTACTTC	CASSLFRGKGQETQYF
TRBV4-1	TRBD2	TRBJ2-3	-	TGCGCCAGCAGCCAAGTAGGGAAACAGCGGGGGGGGGCAGATACGCAGTATTTT	CASSQVGKQRGGADTQYF
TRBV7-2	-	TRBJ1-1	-	TGTGCCAGCAGCTCCGGTAGGGGCACTGAAGCTTTCTTT	CASSSGRGTEAFF
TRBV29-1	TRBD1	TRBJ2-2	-	TGCAGCGTTGGTCCCGCAAGAACAACAGGGGCCATGAACACCGGGGAGCTGTTTTTT	CSVGPARTTGAMNTGELFF
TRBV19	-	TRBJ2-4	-	TGTGCCAGTAGTATGGAGGGGACAAACATTCAGTACTTC	CASSMEGTNIQYF
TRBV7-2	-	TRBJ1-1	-	TGTGCCAGCAGCTTATTTTCCGGGGGAAACACTGAAGCTTTCTTT	CASSLFSGGNTEAFF
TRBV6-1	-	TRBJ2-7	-	TGTGCCAGCAGTGAAGCGCTTCCAGGGGCCGGTTACGAGCAGTACTTC	CASSEALPGAGYEQYF
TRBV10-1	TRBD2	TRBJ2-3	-	TGCGCCAGCAGTCTAGCGGGTGACACAGATACGCAGTATTTT	CASSLAGDTDTQYF
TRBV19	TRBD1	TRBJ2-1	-	TGTGCCAGTAGTATTGGGACAGGGCTGGGCTATGAGCAGTTCTTC	CASSIGTGLGYEQFF
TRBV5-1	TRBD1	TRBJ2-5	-	TGCGCCAGCAGCTTCAGACAGGGGGAAGAGACCCAGTACTTC	CASSFRQGEETQYF
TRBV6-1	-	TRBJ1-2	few	TGTGCCAGCAGTGAAGGTCAGGGCCGGGGCTACACCTTC	CASSEGQGRGYTF
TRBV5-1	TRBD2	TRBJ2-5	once	TGCGCCAGCAGCTTGGCCGCTAGCGGGGACCAAGAGACCCAGTACTTC	CASSLAASGDQETQYF
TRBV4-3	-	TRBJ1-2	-	TGCGCCAGCAGCCAAGATTTCCGGGACTCCCTTGGCTACACCTTC	CASSQDFRDSLGYTF
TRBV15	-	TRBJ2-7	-	TGTGCCACCAGCAGAGATTCCCTATCCTACGAGCAGTACTTC	CATSRDSLSYEQYF
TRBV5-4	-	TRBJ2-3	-	TGTGCCAGCAGCTTGGCTGGGCGGGCCTCCACAGATACGCAGTATTTT	CASSLAGRASTDTQYF
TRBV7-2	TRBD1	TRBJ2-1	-	TGTGCCAGCTTGAGGTCAGGGGGTGCCTACAATGAGCAGTTCTTC	CASLRSGGAYNEQFF
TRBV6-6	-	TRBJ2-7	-	TGTGCCAGCAGTTACGGGGGGAACCCCTACGAGCAGTACTTC	CASSYGGNPYEQYF
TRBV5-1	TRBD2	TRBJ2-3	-	TGCGCCAGCAGACGTGGACTAGCGGGAGCAGGAGATACGCAGTATTTT	CASRRGLAGAGDTQYF
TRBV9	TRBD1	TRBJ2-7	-	TGTGCCAGCAGCGTAGCTTTGGGGACAGGGGTAATGGGCGAGCAGTACTTC	CASSVALGTGVMGEQYF
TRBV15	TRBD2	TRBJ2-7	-	TGTGCCACCAGCAGAGATAGGGTTTCGGGGGGGGCCTACGAGCAGTACTTC	CATSRDRVSGGAYEQYF
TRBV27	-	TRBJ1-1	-	TGTGCCAGCAGTTTATATCAGGGGTCAAGGACTGAAGCTTTCTTT	CASSLYQGSRTEAFF
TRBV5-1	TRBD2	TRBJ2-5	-	TGCGCCAGCAGCCCAGGACTAGCGGGACAAGAGACCCAGTACTTC	CASSPGLAGQETQYF
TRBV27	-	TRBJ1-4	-	TGTGCCAGCGCTCTCGGACACGCAACTAATGAAAAACTGTTTTTT	CASALGHATNEKLFF
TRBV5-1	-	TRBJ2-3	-	TGCGCCAGCAGCTTGGCCCCCACCTACACAGATACGCAGTATTTT	CASSLAPTYTDTQYF
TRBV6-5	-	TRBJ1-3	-	TGTGCCAGCAGTTCCCAACAGGGCTCTGGAAACACCATATATTTT	CASSSQQGSGNTIYF
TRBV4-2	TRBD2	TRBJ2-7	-	TGTGCCAGCAGCCAAGAGCTAGCGGGAGAGTTCTACGAGCAGTACTTC	CASSQELAGEFYEQYF
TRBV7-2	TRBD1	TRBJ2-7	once	TGTGCCAGCAGCCATGCGGCCCGGGCAGGGGGCCACGAGCAGTACTTC	CASSHAARAGGHEQYF
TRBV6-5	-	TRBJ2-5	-	TGTGCCAGCAGTGCAGGCCTGGGAGAGACCCAGTACTTC	CASSAGLGETQYF
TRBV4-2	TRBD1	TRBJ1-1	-	TGTGCCAGCAGCCAGACAGGGATAATGAACACTGAAGCTTTCTTT	CASSQTGIMNTEAFF
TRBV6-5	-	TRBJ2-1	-	TGTGCCAGCAGTGACAGGTCATACTACAATGAGCAGTTCTTC	CASSDRSYYNEQFF
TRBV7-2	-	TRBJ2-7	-	TGTGCCAGCAGCTACGGGTTCTCCTACGAGCAGTACTTC	CASSYGFSYEQYF
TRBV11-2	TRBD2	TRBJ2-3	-	TGTGCCAGCAGATACAGGACTAGCGGGAGCACAGATACGCAGTATTTT	CASRYRTSGSTDTQYF
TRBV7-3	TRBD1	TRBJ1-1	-	TGTGCCAGCAGCTTAACCGACAGGGGGCGCGGTGAAGCTTTCTTT	CASSLTDRGRGEAFF
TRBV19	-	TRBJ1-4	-	TGTGCCAGTAGTATAGCCGGGAAGTATGGAGAAAAACTGTTTTTT	CASSIAGKYGEKLFF
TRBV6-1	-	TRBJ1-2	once	TGTGCCAGCAGTGAAATGGTTCGGGGTAATGGCTACACCTTC	CASSEMVRGNGYTF
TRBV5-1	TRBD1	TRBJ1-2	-	TGCGCCAGCAGCGCGGGCGGACAGGCCGACTATGGCTACACCTTC	CASSAGGQADYGYTF
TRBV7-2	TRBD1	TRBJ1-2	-	TGTGCCAGCAGCTCTCTTACCAGGCGACAGGGGGGCGGTGGCTACACCTTC	CASSSLTRRQGGGGYTF